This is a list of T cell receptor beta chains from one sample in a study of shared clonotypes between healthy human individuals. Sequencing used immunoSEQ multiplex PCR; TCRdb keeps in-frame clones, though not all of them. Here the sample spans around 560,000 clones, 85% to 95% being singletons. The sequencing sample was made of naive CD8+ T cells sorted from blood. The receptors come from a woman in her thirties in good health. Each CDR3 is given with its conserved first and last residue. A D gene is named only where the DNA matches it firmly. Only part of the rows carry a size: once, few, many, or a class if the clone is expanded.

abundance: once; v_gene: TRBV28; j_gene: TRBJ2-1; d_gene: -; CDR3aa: CASRGGPGSGEQFF; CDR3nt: TGTGCCAGCAGGGGTGGGCCGGGAAGTGGTGAGCAGTTCTTC
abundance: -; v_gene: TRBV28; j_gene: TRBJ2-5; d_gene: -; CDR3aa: CATLRGSQETQYF; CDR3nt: TGTGCCACTCTGAGGGGTTCCCAAGAGACCCAGTACTTC
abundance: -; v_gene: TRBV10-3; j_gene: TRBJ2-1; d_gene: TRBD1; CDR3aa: CAIRDRGSYNEQFF; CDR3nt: TGTGCCATCCGGGACAGGGGATCCTACAATGAGCAGTTCTTC
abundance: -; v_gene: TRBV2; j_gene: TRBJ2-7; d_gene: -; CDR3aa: CASISGIPVEQYF; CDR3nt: TGTGCCAGTATTAGCGGAATTCCGGTCGAGCAGTACTTC
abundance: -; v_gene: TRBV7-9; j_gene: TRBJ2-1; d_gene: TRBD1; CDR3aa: CASSPVAQGVNEQFF; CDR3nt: TGTGCCAGCAGCCCTGTTGCGCAGGGGGTAAATGAGCAGTTCTTC
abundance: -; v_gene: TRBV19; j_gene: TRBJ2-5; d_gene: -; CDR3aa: CASSWALQETQYF; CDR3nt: TGTGCCAGTAGTTGGGCTCTCCAAGAGACCCAGTACTTC
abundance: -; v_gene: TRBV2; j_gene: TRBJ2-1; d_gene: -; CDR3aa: CASSEESEQFF; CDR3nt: TGTGCCAGCAGTGAGGAAAGTGAGCAGTTCTTC
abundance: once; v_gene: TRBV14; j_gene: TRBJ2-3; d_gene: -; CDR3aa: CASSQLRADTQYF; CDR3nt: TGTGCCAGCAGCCAACTCAGGGCAGATACGCAGTATTTT
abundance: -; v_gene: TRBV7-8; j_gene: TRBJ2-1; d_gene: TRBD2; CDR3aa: CASSTPGTSSYNEQFF; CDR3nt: TGTGCCAGCAGCACCCCCGGGACTAGCTCCTACAATGAGCAGTTCTTC
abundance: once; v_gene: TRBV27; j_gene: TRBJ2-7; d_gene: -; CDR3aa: CASSSGGNYEQYF; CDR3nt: TGTGCCAGCAGTTCCGGGGGTAACTACGAGCAGTACTTC
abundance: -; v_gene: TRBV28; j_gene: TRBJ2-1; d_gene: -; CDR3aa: CASRTVLGVYNEQFF; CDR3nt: TGTGCCAGCAGGACGGTCCTCGGGGTATACAATGAGCAGTTCTTC
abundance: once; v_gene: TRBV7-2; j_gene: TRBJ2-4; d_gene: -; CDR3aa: CASSTISDIQYF; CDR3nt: TGTGCCAGCAGCACAATATCGGACATTCAGTACTTC
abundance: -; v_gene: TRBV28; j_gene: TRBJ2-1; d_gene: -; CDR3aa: CASSRAGATSYNEQFF; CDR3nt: TGTGCCAGCAGTCGCGCCGGGGCCACCTCCTACAATGAGCAGTTCTTC
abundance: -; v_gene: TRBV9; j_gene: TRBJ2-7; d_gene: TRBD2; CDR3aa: CASSVSGSFYEQYF; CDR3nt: TGTGCCAGCAGCGTTAGCGGGAGTTTCTACGAGCAGTACTTC
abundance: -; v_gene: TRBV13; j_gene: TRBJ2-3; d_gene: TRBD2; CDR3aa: CASSLPGLAGLDTQYF; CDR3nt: TGTGCCAGCAGCTTACCAGGACTAGCGGGTCTAGATACGCAGTATTTT